This T cell receptor beta chain was documented in a study of somatic mutations in cytotoxic T cells in rheumatoid arthritis. On the study more broadly: Patient blood (30 ml EDTA) was drawn right after diagnosis, before any treatment.

Points from the study as a whole: Between rheumatoid arthritis patients and age-matched healthy controls, CD8+ T-cell clonality showed no significant difference. In rheumatoid arthritis patients, unlike healthy controls, CD8+ clonality rose with age.

TCRdb keeps only in-frame clones here, not all; method: immunoSEQ multiplex PCR. The sample includes roughly 5,000 clones, roughly 80% seen only once; the top ten take roughly 28%. Positive selection with magnetic beads achieved the isolation of CD4+ and CD8+ cells, followed by a flow cytometry check of purity. Points on this clone: Its matching antigen is unknown.

The TCR originated in an adult with rheumatoid arthritis. What was sequenced was CD8+ T cells sorted from blood.

In DNA, the CDR3 is TGTGCCAGCTCGGGCCAAGAGAATCAGCCCCAGCATTTT. Its translation: CASSGQENQPQHF. The chain links TRBV18 to TRBJ1-5; D unclear. Germline CDR1 and CDR2: KGHSH and LQKENI. This CDR3 is built from 13 residues. Trimming removed 6 bases from V and 4 bases from J, with 10 bases in between.